Given below is one TCR beta chain in context. Its antigen is undetermined. In the PCR, 60 Vbeta and 13 Jbeta primers were used. The repertoire was sequenced with immunoSEQ multiplex PCR; TCRdb's copy has only in-frame clones and lacks some. In the table there are about 110,000 clones, around 80% of which are singletons. The source of the sample is a study of cytomegalovirus exposure and HLA in healthy donors. Points from the study as a whole: Segments of the TCR beta V type were, in most cases, productive about 87% or about 30% of the time in an earlier analysis.

Germline V gene data show CDR1 as MNHNS and CDR2 as SASEGT. The J segment lost 1 base and the V segment lost 2 bases, leaving 5 bases of the junction unmatched. The CDR3 is made up of 16 amino acids. This TCR was sampled from a man younger than 40 in good health and CMV-seropositive. The rearrangement links TRBV6-1 to TRBJ2-1; 7 nucleotides align to TRBD2. The sample taken for sequencing was PBMCs. CDR3: CASSEPGGTSYNEQFF. The CDR3 DNA reads as TGTGCCAGCAGTGAACCCGGGGGGACTTCCTACAATGAGCAGTTCTTC.